The clone carrying this T cell receptor (beta chain) was detected only once. Its target is not known. For ophthalmopathy patients, the Clinical Activity Score was at least 3 and the NOSPECS grade at least 4; duration was under 3 months. Diagnoses used clinical symptoms, serum thyroxine and TRAb, thyroid ultrasound and orbital computed tomography. The sample is drawn from a study of T cells in Graves' hyperthyroidism and ophthalmopathy. It was RNA transcripts that yielded the amplified TCR beta CDR3 regions. The HTBI set primed first-round TCR CDR3 RT-PCR. TCRdb used MiXCR to reprocess the multiplex PCR reads, holding one entry per CDR3 protein. The repertoire holds about 480,000 distinct CDR3 sequences, with less than 25% as singletons. Study-level points and caveats: Ophthalmopathy, which appeared later, was predicted by the model a median roughly 6.4 months before onset. Also found in blood were most expanded thyroid clonotypes above 0.001.

V dropped 0 bases and J dropped 2; count of bases not matched to a gene: 12. Germline V gives CDR1 SGDLS, CDR2 YYNGEE. The CDR3 spans 18 residues. Sequenced material: blood. The chain uses TRBV9 and TRBJ2-7; 9 bases align to TRBD1. The TCR originated in a woman in her seventies with Graves' ophthalmopathy. The CDR3, as DNA: TGTGCCAGCAGCGTAGATTTTTATAGGGGGACAGGGCCCTACGAGCAGTACTTC. Protein product: CASSVDFYRGTGPYEQYF.